One and the same sample provided the 19 T cell receptor beta chains below, sequenced in a study of T cell repertoires in cytomegalovirus infection. TCRdb called the reads again in MiXCR, with one record for every CDR3 protein. The sample shows 270,000 or so distinct CDR3 sequences, about a sixth of them seen only once. Specimen: CD8+ T cells from PBMCs. Receptor source: a human donor in good health (CMV status not recorded). Some clones in this sample may be carry-over from other donors' samples.

In this sample, this clonotype turned up a few times. V and J are TRBV11-2 and TRBJ2-3, with a weak D call TRBD1 (6 bases). Trimming shortened V by 5 bases and J by 1 base, and 19 bases separated the two germline ends. The CDR3 loop spans 17 amino acids. The germline V gene has CDR1 SGHAT and CDR2 FQNNGV. The CDR3 region is CASSAVQGSFGTDTQYF. For the CDR3, the DNA is TGTGCCAGCAGCGCCGTACAGGGCTCATTCGGCACAGATACGCAGTATTTT.

This clonotype showed up just a few times. This rearrangement joins TRBV10-3 to TRBJ2-2; D ambiguous. The ends were cut back, 2 bases at V and 6 bases at J, with 16 bases in the middle. In germline, CDR1 is ENHRY, CDR2 SYGVKD. This CDR3 contains 16 residues. The CDR3 coding sequence is TGTGCCATCAGTGAGGATGACCAGTATGCGCCCGGGGAGCTGTTTTTT. Residues: CAISEDDQYAPGELFF.

The table lists this clonotype with a few counts. The V call is TRBV19, the J call TRBJ2-2; 7 bases match TRBD1. The CDR3 sequence is 14 residues long. Germline loops: CDR1 LNHDA, CDR2 SQIVND (reference sequence). V lost 5 bases, J lost 5 bases, and 5 bases stayed unmatched. CDR3 DNA: TGTGCCAGTAGTGCTGACAGGGTGACCGGGGAGCTGTTTTTT. Amino acids: CASSADRVTGELFF.

This clonotype turned up a few times. The chain combines TRBV27 with TRBJ2-1; 8 bases map to TRBD2. After removal of 6 bases from V and 3 bases from J, the junction contained 7 bases not matched to a gene. The CDR3 totals 15 residues. CDR1 and CDR2 (germline): MNHEY, SMNVEV (reference sequence). The CDR3 is CASRSGGGYYNEQFF. The CDR3, as DNA: TGTGCCAGCAGATCTGGCGGGGGGTACTACAATGAGCAGTTCTTC.

This clonotype showed up many times. The chain links TRBV7-6 to TRBJ2-1; 12 bases line up with TRBD2. The CDR3 is 15 residues long. V lost 5 bases, J lost 6 bases, and 5 bases stayed unmatched. The germline CDR1 and CDR2 sequences are SGHVS and FNYEAQ. CDR3 DNA: TGTGCCAGCAGCCGCACTAGCGGGGGGACCAATGAGCAGTTCTTC. Encoded protein: CASSRTSGGTNEQFF. The complete variable domain, with remaining parts taken from reference TRBV7-6 and TRBJ2-1, reads GAGVSQSPRYKVTKRGQDVALRCDPISGHVSLYWYRQALGQGPEFLTYFNYEAQQDKSGLPNDRFSAERPEGSISTLTIQRTEQRDSAMYRCASSRTSGGTNEQFFGPGTRLTVL.

This clonotype appeared once. The chain employs TRBV15 and TRBJ1-2, with D unresolved. This CDR3 has 15 residues. In germline, CDR1 is LNHNV, CDR2 YYDKDF (reference sequence). Deletions cut 0 bases from V and 5 bases from J, with 13 bases between. The CDR3 sequence: CATSRDTDLGYGYTF. The CDR3 bases are TGTGCCACCAGCAGAGATACGGATCTGGGGTATGGCTACACCTTC.

V gene TRBV20-1 combines with J gene TRBJ2-5; D possibly corresponds to TRBD2 (5 bases). Germline V gene sequence: CDR1 DFQATT, CDR2 SNEGSKA (reference sequence). This CDR3 comprises 14 residues. V dropped 5 bases and J dropped 5 bases, with 18 bases sitting between them. The CDR3 here is CSAPSFPREETQYF. The CDR3 DNA reads TGCAGTGCTCCCTCCTTTCCGAGGGAGGAGACCCAGTACTTC.

The table lists this clonotype with many counts. The chain uses TRBV7-9 and TRBJ2-7; perhaps TRBD1 as D (5 bases). CDR1 SEHNR and CDR2 FQNEAQ come from the germline V gene (reference sequence). V dropped 4 bases and J dropped 5 bases, with 24 bases sitting between them. The length of the CDR3 is 17 residues. In DNA form, the CDR3 reads TGTGCCAGCAGCTCTGAAAGGGAAGGGGATCAAAACGACGAGCAGTACTTC. Translated: CASSSEREGDQNDEQYF.

This clonotype was observed at least ten times. The J gene is TRBJ1-1, the V gene TRBV7-2; maybe TRBD1 (5 bases). CDR1 and CDR2 (germline): SGHTA, FQGNSA. V was shortened by 5 bases and J by 0 bases, with 16 bases between the two germline ends. The CDR3 sequence is 16 residues long. CDR3: CASSPHPGPMNTEAFF. The CDR3, as DNA: TGTGCCAGCAGCCCCCATCCGGGGCCTATGAACACTGAAGCTTTCTTT.

This clonotype was observed a handful of times. V and J are TRBV5-6 and TRBJ2-1, with D tentatively TRBD2 (6 bases). From germline, CDR1 is SGHDT and CDR2 YYEEEE. This CDR3 comprises 14 residues. V dropped 2 bases and J dropped 4 bases, with 10 bases sitting between them. CDR3 sequence (DNA): TGTGCCAGCAGCTTTGGGACTCTATACAATGAGCAGTTCTTC. Translated, it gives CASSFGTLYNEQFF.

This clonotype was detected a few times. This sequence joins TRBV28 and TRBJ1-4, with 9 nucleotides matching TRBD1. This CDR3 contains 16 residues. CDR1 is MDHEN and CDR2 is SYDVKM in the germline V gene. V dropped 5 bases and J dropped 7; count of bases not matched to a gene: 11. The CDR3 spells CASSPMRSGQGEKLFF. The CDR3 nucleotides are TGTGCCAGCAGTCCGATGAGATCGGGACAGGGTGAAAAACTGTTTTTT. The full variable domain, its missing parts supplied by reference TRBV28 and TRBJ1-4, is DVKVTQSSRYLVKRTGEKVFLECVQDMDHENMFWYRQDPGLGLRLIYFSYDVKMKEKGDIPEGYSVSREKKERFSLILESASTNQTSMYLCASSPMRSGQGEKLFFGSGTQLSVL.

The V gene is TRBV4-1, the J gene TRBJ2-1; 10 nucleotides agree with TRBD2. The CDR3 runs 18 residues. With V trimmed by 1 base and J by 3 bases, 9 bases remained unmatched. Germline CDR1 is MGHRA and CDR2 is YSYEKL. The CDR3 coding sequence is TGCGCCAGCAGCCAAGTTACTAGCGGGGCGGCACTCTACAATGAGCAGTTCTTC. This translates into CASSQVTSGAALYNEQFF.

The chain combines TRBV12-3 or TRBV12-4 with TRBJ2-3, with no clear D. Trimming took 7 bases from V and 1 from J, leaving 6 bases between them. The CDR3 totals 12 residues. In DNA, the CDR3 is TGTGCCAGCACATCTGGCACAGATACGCAGTATTTT. The encoded protein is CASTSGTDTQYF.

Many counts were recorded for this clonotype. The chain carries TRBV2 and TRBJ2-7, with TRBD1 matching over 7 bases. The CDR3 has 17 residues. The J segment lost 0 bases and the V segment lost 3 bases, leaving 11 bases of the junction unmatched. Germline V gives CDR1 SNHLY, CDR2 FYNNEI. Here the CDR3 DNA reads TGTGCCAGCAGTGACAAGGGACAGACGATAAGCTCCTACGAGCAGTACTTC. This codes for CASSDKGQTISSYEQYF. Full variable domain (rest looked up from reference TRBV2 and TRBJ2-7): EPEVTQTPSHQVTQMGQEVILRCVPISNHLYFYWYRQILGQKVEFLVSFYNNEISEKSEIFDDQFSVERPDGSNFTLKIRSTKLEDSAMYFCASSDKGQTISSYEQYFGPGTRLTVT.

This clonotype showed up just a few times. The rearrangement uses TRBV4-1 and TRBJ2-7; TRBD1 is a possible D gene (6 bases). CDR1 is MGHRA, CDR2 YSYEKL, per germline. V was trimmed by 2 bases and J by 4 bases, leaving 21 bases between them. CDR3 length equals 17 residues. The CDR3 spells CASSQTNRARGSYEQYF. The DNA for the CDR3 is TGCGCCAGCAGCCAAACGAACAGGGCCAGGGGATCATACGAGCAGTACTTC.

This clonotype was picked up many times. The gene calls are TRBV7-2 and TRBJ2-4; D is possibly TRBD2 (7 bases). The CDR3 contains 15 residues. Trimming left V 5 bases short and J 3 bases short, with 14 bases between. Per germline, CDR1 SGHTA and CDR2 FQGNSA. As DNA, the CDR3 is TGTGCCAGCAGCCCGGAGGGGGGGGGCAAAAACATTCAGTACTTC. Protein sequence: CASSPEGGGKNIQYF.

This clonotype was observed at least ten times. The J gene is TRBJ1-1, the V gene TRBV29-1, with D tentatively TRBD1 (5 bases). V lost 5 bases and J lost 2, with 12 bases in between. Germline CDR1 is SQVTM and CDR2 is ANQGSEA. This CDR3 comprises 13 residues. CDR3 DNA: TGCAGCGTTCCAGGGAAGCTCAACACTGAAGCTTTCTTT. It codes for CSVPGKLNTEAFF. Full variable domain (missing parts from reference TRBV29-1 and TRBJ1-1): SAVISQKPSRDICQRGTSLTIQCQVDSQVTMMFWYRQQPGQSLTLIATANQGSEATYESGFVIDKFPISRPNLTFSTLTVSNMSPEDSSIYLCSVPGKLNTEAFFGQGTRLTVV.

The DNA for the CDR3 is TGTGCCAGCAGACCGAGGACGAATAGCAATCAGCCCCAGCATTTT. Its translation: CASRPRTNSNQPQHF. The chain carries TRBV4-2 and TRBJ1-5; D gene ambiguous. This CDR3 is built from 15 residues. CDR1 LGHNA and CDR2 YNFKEQ come from the germline V gene. V dropped 6 bases and J dropped 0 bases, with 12 bases sitting between them.

DNA of the CDR3: TGCAGTGCTAGGGACACTAAGGATGAGCAGTTCTTC. Its translation is CSARDTKDEQFF. This chain uses TRBV20-1 with TRBJ2-1, with D perhaps TRBD1 (5 bases). Germline-derived CDR1 and CDR2 are DFQATT and SNEGSKA (reference sequence). The ends were cut back, 3 bases at V and 8 bases at J, with 11 bases in the middle. The CDR3 consists of 12 residues.